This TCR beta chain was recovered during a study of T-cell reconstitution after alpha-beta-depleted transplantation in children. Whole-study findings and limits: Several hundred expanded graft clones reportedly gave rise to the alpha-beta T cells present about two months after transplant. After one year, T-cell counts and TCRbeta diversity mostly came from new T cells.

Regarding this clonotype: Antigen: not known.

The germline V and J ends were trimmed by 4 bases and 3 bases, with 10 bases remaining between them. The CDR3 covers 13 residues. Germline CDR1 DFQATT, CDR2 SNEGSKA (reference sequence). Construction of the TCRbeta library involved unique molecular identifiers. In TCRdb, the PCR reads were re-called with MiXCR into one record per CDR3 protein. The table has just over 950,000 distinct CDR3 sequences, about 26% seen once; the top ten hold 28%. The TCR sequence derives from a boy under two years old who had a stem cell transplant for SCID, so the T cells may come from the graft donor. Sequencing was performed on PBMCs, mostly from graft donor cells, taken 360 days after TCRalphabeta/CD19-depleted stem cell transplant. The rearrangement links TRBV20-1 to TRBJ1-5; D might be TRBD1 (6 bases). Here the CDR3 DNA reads TGCAGTGCTACGACAGGAAACAATCAGCCCCAGCATTTT. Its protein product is CSATTGNNQPQHF.